This entry concerns a single T cell receptor beta chain. The data derive from a study of early T cells in non-severe SARS-CoV-2 infection. Germline trimming cut 3 bases from V and 4 bases from J; bases unmatched to any gene: 4. Germline loops: CDR1 SGHRS, CDR2 YFSETQ. The CDR3 consists of 14 residues. TCRdb itself ran the 5' RACE reads through MiXCR, one entry per CDR3 protein. The data contain tens of thousands of distinct CDR3 sequences, approximately 16% of them singletons. V gene TRBV5-1 combines with J gene TRBJ2-7, with 10 bases that match TRBD1. This receptor was taken from an adult who was a healthcare worker with PCR-confirmed SARS-CoV-2 infection or an uninfected control (not recorded which). Sequenced here: whole blood, sampled at baseline. This CDR3 reads CASSSGTGEYEQYF. The DNA for the CDR3 is TGCGCCAGCAGCTCCGGGACAGGGGAATACGAGCAGTACTTC.